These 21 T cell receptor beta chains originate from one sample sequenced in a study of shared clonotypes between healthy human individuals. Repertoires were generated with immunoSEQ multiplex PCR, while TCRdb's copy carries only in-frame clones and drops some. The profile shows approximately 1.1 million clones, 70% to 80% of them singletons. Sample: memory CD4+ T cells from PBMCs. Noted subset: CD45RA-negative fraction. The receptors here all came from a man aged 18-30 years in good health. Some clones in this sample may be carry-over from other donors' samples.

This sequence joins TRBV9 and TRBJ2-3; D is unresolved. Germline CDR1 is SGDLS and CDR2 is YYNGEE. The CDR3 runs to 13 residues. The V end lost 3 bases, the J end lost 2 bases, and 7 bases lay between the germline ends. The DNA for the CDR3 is TGTGCCAGCAGCGCCAGACCCACAGATACGCAGTATTTT. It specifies CASSARPTDTQYF.

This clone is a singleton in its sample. The CDR3 nucleotides read TGTGCCAGCTCACCACCGGGGACAGGCACTACTGGCTACACCTTC. This translates into CASSPPGTGTTGYTF. The rearrangement joins TRBV18 to TRBJ1-2; 8 bases map to TRBD1. This CDR3 is 15 amino acids long. CDR1 and CDR2 from the germline V gene are KGHSH and LQKENI. V was pared by 0 bases and J by 7 bases, with 7 bases of the junction left unmatched.

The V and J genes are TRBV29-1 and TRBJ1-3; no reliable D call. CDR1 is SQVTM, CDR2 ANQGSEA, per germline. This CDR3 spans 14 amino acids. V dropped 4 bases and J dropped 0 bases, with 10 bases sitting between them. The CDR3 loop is CSVATRNSGNTIYF. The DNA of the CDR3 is TGCAGCGTTGCTACTAGAAACTCTGGAAACACCATATATTTT.

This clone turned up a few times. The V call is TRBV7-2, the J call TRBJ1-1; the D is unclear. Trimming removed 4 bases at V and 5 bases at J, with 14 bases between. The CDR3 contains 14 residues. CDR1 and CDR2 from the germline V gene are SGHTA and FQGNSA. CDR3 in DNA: TGTGCCAGCAGCTCTTGGGAAGGGTGGACTGAAGCTTTCTTT. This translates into CASSSWEGWTEAFF. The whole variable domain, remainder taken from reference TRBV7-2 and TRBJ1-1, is GAGVSQSPSNKVTEKGKDVELRCDPISGHTALYWYRQSLGQGLEFLIYFQGNSAPDKSGLPSDRFSAERTGGSVSTLTIQRTQQEDSAVYLCASSSWEGWTEAFFGQGTRLTVV.

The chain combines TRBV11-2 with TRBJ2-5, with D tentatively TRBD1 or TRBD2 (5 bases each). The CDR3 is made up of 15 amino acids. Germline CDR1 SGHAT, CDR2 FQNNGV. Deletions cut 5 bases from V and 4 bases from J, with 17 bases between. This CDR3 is CASSPGQVMGETQYF. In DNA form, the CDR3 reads TGTGCCAGCAGCCCGGGGCAGGTAATGGGAGAGACCCAGTACTTC.

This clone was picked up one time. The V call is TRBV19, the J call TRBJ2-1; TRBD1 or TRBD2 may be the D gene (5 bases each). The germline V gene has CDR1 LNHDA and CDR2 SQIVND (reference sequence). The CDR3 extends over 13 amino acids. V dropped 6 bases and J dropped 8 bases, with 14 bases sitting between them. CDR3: CASRGDFLDEQFF. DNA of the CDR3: TGTGCCAGTAGGGGGGATTTCCTGGATGAGCAGTTCTTC.

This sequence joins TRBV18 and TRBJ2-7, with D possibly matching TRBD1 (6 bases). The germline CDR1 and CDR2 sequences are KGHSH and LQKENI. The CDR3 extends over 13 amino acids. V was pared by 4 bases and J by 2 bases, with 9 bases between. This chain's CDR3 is CASSRGQTYEQYF. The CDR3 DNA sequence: TGTGCCAGCTCACGAGGACAGACCTACGAGCAGTACTTC.

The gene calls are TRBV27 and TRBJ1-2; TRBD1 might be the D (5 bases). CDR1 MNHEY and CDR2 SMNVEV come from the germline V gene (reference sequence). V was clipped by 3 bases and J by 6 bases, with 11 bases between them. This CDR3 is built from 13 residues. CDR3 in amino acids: CASSFVGTHGYTF. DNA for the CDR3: TGTGCCAGCAGTTTCGTAGGGACCCATGGCTACACCTTC.

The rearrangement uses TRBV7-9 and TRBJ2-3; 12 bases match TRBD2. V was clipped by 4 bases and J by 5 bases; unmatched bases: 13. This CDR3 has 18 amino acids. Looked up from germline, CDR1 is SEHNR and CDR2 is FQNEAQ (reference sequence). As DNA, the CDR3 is TGTGCCAGCAGCTCAGTGGTGACTAGCGGGAGATGGAAAGATACGCAGTATTTT. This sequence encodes CASSSVVTSGRWKDTQYF.

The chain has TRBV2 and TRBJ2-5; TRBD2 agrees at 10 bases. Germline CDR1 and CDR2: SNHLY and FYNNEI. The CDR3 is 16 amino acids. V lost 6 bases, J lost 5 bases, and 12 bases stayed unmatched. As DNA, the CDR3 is TGTGCCAGCAGGGGTGGAGCGGGAGGGCCGGTGGAGACCCAGTACTTC. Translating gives CASRGGAGGPVETQYF.

CDR3 DNA sequence: TGTGCCAGCAGTTACGTTGGAGATACGCAGTATTTT. Encoded protein: CASSYVGDTQYF. The gene calls are TRBV6-6 and TRBJ2-3; no firm D call. With 2 bases removed from V and 5 bases from J, the gap between germline ends came to 5 bases. The length of the CDR3 is 12 residues. Germline V gene lookup returns CDR1 MNHNY and CDR2 SVGAGI (reference sequence).

The CDR3 region has the DNA TGTGCCAGCTCAAGGGGACAGGGGGTCCTCGATGGCTACACCTTC. This sequence encodes CASSRGQGVLDGYTF. The genes are TRBV18 and TRBJ1-2; TRBD1 agrees at 11 bases. From germline, CDR1 is KGHSH and CDR2 LQKENI. V lost 5 bases and J lost 6; bases outside the gene matches: 8. This CDR3 has 15 amino acids.

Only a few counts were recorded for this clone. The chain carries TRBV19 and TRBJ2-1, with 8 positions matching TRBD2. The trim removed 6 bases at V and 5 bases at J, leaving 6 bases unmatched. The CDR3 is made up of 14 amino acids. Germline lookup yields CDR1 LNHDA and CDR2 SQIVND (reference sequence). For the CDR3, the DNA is TGTGCCAGTAGGACCCCCGGGGGGGACAATGAGCAGTTCTTC. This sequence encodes CASRTPGGDNEQFF.

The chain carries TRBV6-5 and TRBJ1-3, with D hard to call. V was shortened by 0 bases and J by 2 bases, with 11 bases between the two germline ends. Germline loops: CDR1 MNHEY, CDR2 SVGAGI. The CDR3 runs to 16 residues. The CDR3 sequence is CASSYSRDGAGNTIYF. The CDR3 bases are TGTGCCAGCAGTTACTCAAGGGATGGGGCTGGAAACACCATATATTTT.

CDR3 in amino acids: CASSGPPRETQYF. The CDR3 DNA reads as TGTGCCAGCAGCGGCCCCCCCAGGGAGACCCAGTACTTC. The chain joins TRBV28 to TRBJ2-5, with no clear D. The CDR3 length is 13 residues. Deletions cut 6 bases from V and 5 bases from J, with 13 bases between. The germline CDR1 and CDR2 sequences are MDHEN and SYDVKM.

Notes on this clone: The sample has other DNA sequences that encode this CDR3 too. CDR3 amino acids: CASSLGVNQPQHF. The CDR3 DNA follows: TGTGCCAGCAGCTTGGGAGTCAATCAGCCCCAGCATTTT. V is TRBV5-4 and J is TRBJ1-5, with unresolved D. Trimming pared 0 bases from V and 3 bases from J, leaving 4 bases between. The CDR3 is 13 residues long. Germline CDR1 is SGHNT and CDR2 is YYREEE (reference sequence).

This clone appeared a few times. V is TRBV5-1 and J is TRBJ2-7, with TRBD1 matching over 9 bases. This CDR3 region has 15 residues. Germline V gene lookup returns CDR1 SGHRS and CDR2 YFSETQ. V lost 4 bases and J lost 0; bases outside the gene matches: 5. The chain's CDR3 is CASSNRDRDSYEQYF. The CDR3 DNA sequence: TGCGCCAGCAGCAACCGGGACAGGGACTCCTACGAGCAGTACTTC.

The CDR3 loop reads CASSLTGPGDTEAFF. Written as DNA, the CDR3 is TGCGCCAGCAGCTTGACGGGACCGGGGGACACTGAAGCTTTCTTT. The J gene is TRBJ1-1, the V gene TRBV5-1; a possible D gene is TRBD1 (5 bases). Deletions cut 1 base from V and 3 bases from J, with 13 bases between. Germline-derived CDR1 and CDR2 are SGHRS and YFSETQ. CDR3 length: 15 residues.

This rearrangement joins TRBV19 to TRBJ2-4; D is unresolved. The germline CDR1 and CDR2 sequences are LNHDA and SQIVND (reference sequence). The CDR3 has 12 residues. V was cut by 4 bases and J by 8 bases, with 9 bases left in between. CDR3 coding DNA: TGTGCCAGTAGTACCCGTCGGTACATTCAGTACTTC. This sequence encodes CASSTRRYIQYF.

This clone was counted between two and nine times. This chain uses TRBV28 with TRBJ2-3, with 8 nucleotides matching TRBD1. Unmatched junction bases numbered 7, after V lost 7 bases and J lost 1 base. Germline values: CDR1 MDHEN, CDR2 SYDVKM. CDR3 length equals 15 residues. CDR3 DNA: TGTGCCAGCAATCTACCGGGACAGGGCACAGATACGCAGTATTTT. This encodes CASNLPGQGTDTQYF.

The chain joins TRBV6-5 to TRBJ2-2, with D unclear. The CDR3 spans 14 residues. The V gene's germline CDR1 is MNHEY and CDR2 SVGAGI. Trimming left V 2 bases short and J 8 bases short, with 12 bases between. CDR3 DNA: TGTGCCAGCAGTTACGAACCGTCCAGAGGGGAGCTGTTTTTT. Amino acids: CASSYEPSRGELFF.